This is a list of T cell receptor beta chains from one sample in a study of cytomegalovirus exposure and HLA in healthy donors. Sequencing was performed with immunoSEQ multiplex PCR; in TCRdb, only in-frame clones are kept and a portion is missing. The sample shows 180,000 or so clones, approximately 80% of them seen only once. The sample taken for sequencing was PBMCs. Every receptor here comes from a female donor in good health and CMV-seronegative. Both conserved end residues are trimmed from each CDR3. Each record gives: J gene, CDR3 length, V gene, CDR3 protein.

j_gene: TRBJ1-2
len: 13
v_gene: TRBV7-8
CDR3aa: ASSLARSGSLGYT

j_gene: TRBJ2-2
len: 11
v_gene: TRBV30
CDR3aa: ALALSEGGELF

j_gene: TRBJ1-2
len: 13
v_gene: TRBV27
CDR3aa: ASSSSGTGDRGYT

j_gene: TRBJ2-3
len: 15
v_gene: TRBV7-2
CDR3aa: ASSSSSGGLNTDTQY

j_gene: TRBJ2-5
len: 15
v_gene: TRBV4-2
CDR3aa: ASSQGPLRGLEETQY

j_gene: .
len: 12
v_gene: TRBV9
CDR3aa: ASSVARLGETQY

j_gene: TRBJ2-5
len: 13
v_gene: TRBV5-5
CDR3aa: ASSLPGTSQETQY

j_gene: TRBJ2-2
len: 15
v_gene: TRBV5-6
CDR3aa: ASTSILSGGRTGELF

j_gene: TRBJ2-1
len: 10
v_gene: TRBV6-1
CDR3aa: ASSAEGNEQF

j_gene: TRBJ2-5
len: 12
v_gene: TRBV30
CDR3aa: AWSVKDSQETQY

j_gene: TRBJ2-7
len: 13
v_gene: TRBV5-6
CDR3aa: ASNVLSTPEHEQY

j_gene: TRBJ1-1
len: 11
v_gene: TRBV30
CDR3aa: AWSGSRRTEAF

j_gene: TRBJ2-7
len: 11
v_gene: TRBV6-5
CDR3aa: ALGGTAAYEQY

j_gene: TRBJ1-1
len: 14
v_gene: TRBV19
CDR3aa: ASHPPLWTKNTEAF

j_gene: TRBJ2-2
len: 14
v_gene: TRBV4-2
CDR3aa: ASSQEDQGLTGELF

j_gene: TRBJ2-7
len: 13
v_gene: TRBV28
CDR3aa: ASSSTGTGAYEQY

j_gene: TRBJ2-7
len: 12
v_gene: TRBV7-9
CDR3aa: SSSFRTGTYEQY

j_gene: TRBJ1-2
len: 12
v_gene: TRBV19
CDR3aa: ASSISAGPYGYT

j_gene: TRBJ1-5
len: 10
v_gene: TRBV6-5
CDR3aa: ASRLRYQPQH

j_gene: TRBJ2-7
len: 12
v_gene: TRBV6-5
CDR3aa: ASSEGTGGHEQY

j_gene: TRBJ2-7
len: 11
v_gene: TRBV27
CDR3aa: ASSFRGTYEQY

j_gene: TRBJ2-2
len: 13
v_gene: TRBV4-3
CDR3aa: ASSQGYSNTGELF

j_gene: TRBJ2-7
len: 10
v_gene: TRBV5-5
CDR3aa: ASRTSGGEQY

j_gene: TRBJ1-5
len: 14
v_gene: TRBV28
CDR3aa: ASSFYRTVSNQPQH

j_gene: TRBJ2-7
len: 15
v_gene: TRBV25-1
CDR3aa: ASSEYFPGQGAYEQY